What follows describes a single TCR beta chain. Antigen unknown. CDR1 and CDR2 from the germline V gene are MNHNS and SASEGT. The V segment lost 6 bases and the J segment 5 bases; nucleotides outside the gene matches: 1. This CDR3 is 14 amino acids long. Sequencing was performed with immunoSEQ multiplex PCR; in TCRdb, only in-frame clones are kept and a portion is missing. Of about 42,000 clones in the sample, 78% were seen once. The data are from a study of memory CD4+ T cells and cytomegalovirus serostatus. The sort gate was single viable CD3+CD4+CD8-CD45RO+ cells for memory CD4+ T cells. Regarding the study as a whole: CD4+ memory repertoires contained about 40% of the roughly 160 reported CMV TCRbeta sequences.

The V and J genes are TRBV6-1 and TRBJ2-1; 13 positions agree with TRBD2. The receptor comes from an adult in good health and CMV-seronegative. The material sequenced was memory CD4+ T cells from blood. The CDR3 DNA sequence: TGTGCCAGCAGGGGACTAGCGGGGCACAATGAGCAGTTCTTC. Translation: CASRGLAGHNEQFF.